This T cell receptor (beta chain) stems from a study of technical replicates of blood from a handful of donors. This CDR3 spans 16 amino acids. Germline CDR1 is SGHNT and CDR2 is YENEEA. Trimming at V came to 4 bases and at J to 3 bases, leaving 12 bases not matched to a gene. Clones were sequenced by immunoSEQ multiplex PCR, and TCRdb holds only the in-frame ones, with some missing. This sample carries around 95,000 clones, approximately 94% of them seen once, and the ten largest clones take roughly 0.22%. V is TRBV11-3 and J is TRBJ2-7; 7 bases are a match to TRBD1. The sample was T cells isolated from PBMCs. The TCR comes from a human donor in good health. CDR3 DNA: TGTGCCAGCAGCTCTCGGACAGGCATAACAGGCTACGAGCAGTACTTC. This codes for CASSSRTGITGYEQYF. The entire variable domain, with the rest obtained from reference TRBV11-3 and TRBJ2-7, is as follows: EAGVVQSPRYKIIEKKQPVAFWCNPISGHNTLYWYLQNLGQGPELLIRYENEEAVDDSQLPKDRFSAERLKGVDSTLKIQPAELGDSAVYLCASSSRTGITGYEQYFGPGTRLTVT.